The source of this TCR beta chain is a study of T cell responses to AZD1222 COVID-19 vaccine. With 0 bases removed from V and 5 bases from J, the gap between germline ends came to 10 bases. The CDR3 has 13 amino acids. The germline V gene has CDR1 GTSNPN and CDR2 SVGIG (reference sequence). Using immunoSEQ multiplex PCR, the repertoire was profiled, and TCRdb retains in-frame clones only, with some absent. The table shows some 130,000 clones, with roughly 90% occurring only once. The chain has TRBV30 and TRBJ1-1; possible D gene TRBD1, 5 bases. This TCR came from an adult in good health. Sequencing was performed on peripheral blood, taken on day 0 of AZD1222 vaccination. The CDR3 DNA reads TGTGCCTGGAGTGTACGGCAGGGTACTGAAGCTTTCTTT. Its protein product is CAWSVRQGTEAFF.